This is a list of T cell receptor beta chains from one sample in a study of human T cells and chemical hapten exposure. Each CDR3 protein gets one entry after TCRdb re-called the RACE reads with MiXCR. This sample has about 300,000 distinct CDR3 sequences, with approximately 5% found just once. The starting material was whole blood, obtained in connection with sensitization to the hapten diphenylcyclopropenone (DPC). These receptors came from a woman aged 18-30 years with alopecia areata. Some clones in this sample may be carry-over from other donors' samples. CDR3s include the opening cysteine and the closing phenylalanine or tryptophan. A D gene is named only where the DNA matches it firmly. Clone size is stated in some rows and not others, as once, few, many or a class when expanded.

>many|TRBJ1-1|NA|TRBV29-1|11
TGCAGTGTTCAGAGGAACACTGAAGCTTTCTTT
CSVQRNTEAFF
>many|TRBJ2-6|NA|TRBV29-1|14
TGCAGCGTTGAAGGGGTTACTGGGGCCAACGTCCTGACTTTC
CSVEGVTGANVLTF
>NA|TRBJ1-1|NA|TRBV6-1|14
TGTGCCAGCACAGAAATAGGGGCCGGACCCACAGCTTTCTTT
CASTEIGAGPTAFF
>many|TRBJ2-3|NA|TRBV4-3|15
TGCGCCAGCAGCCAGTTGGGGGTCCCCACAGATACGCAGTATTTT
CASSQLGVPTDTQYF
>few|TRBJ1-5|TRBD1|TRBV27|15
TGTGCCAGCAGGGGGGAGACAGGGAGCAATCAGCCCCAGCATTTT
CASRGETGSNQPQHF
>many|TRBJ1-1|NA|TRBV6-5|21
TGTGCCAGCAGTTACTCGATCCCTATAAATGCGGCTCGGGTCCCGTCCACTGAAGCTTTCTTT
CASSYSIPINAARVPSTEAFF
>few|TRBJ2-3|NA|TRBV4-1|15
TGCGCCAGCAGCCAAGAGGGGCGGACGACAGATACGCAGTATTTT
CASSQEGRTTDTQYF
>many|TRBJ1-3|NA|TRBV6-5|14
TGTGCCAGCACCATATCCCCGGCCGGAAACACCATATATTTT
CASTISPAGNTIYF
>many|TRBJ1-6|TRBD1|TRBV29-1|15
TGCAGCGTTTTAGGGGACGACAGGGGGAATTCACCCCTCCACTTT
CSVLGDDRGNSPLHF
>many|TRBJ1-1|NA|TRBV10-3|16
TGTGCCATCAGTGGGAGGGGGGGCTTTGTGAACACTGAAGCTTTCTTT
CAISGRGGFVNTEAFF
>few|TRBJ2-5|TRBD2|TRBV12-3/TRBV12-4|15
TGTGCCAGCAGTTTCACTAGCGGGGGGTGGGAGACCCAGTACTTC
CASSFTSGGWETQYF
>few|TRBJ2-5|NA|TRBV7-3|14
TGTGCCAGCAGCTTAACAGGGGACCAAGAGACCCAGTACTTC
CASSLTGDQETQYF
>many|TRBJ1-2|TRBD1|TRBV28|15
TGTGCCAGCAGCCCAGGGACAGGGATCCACTATGGCTACACCTTC
CASSPGTGIHYGYTF
>NA|TRBJ2-7|NA|TRBV4-2|13
TGTGCCAGCAGCCAAGACCCCCCCCTCGAGCAGTACTTC
CASSQDPPLEQYF
>many|TRBJ1-5|TRBD1|TRBV6-2/TRBV6-3|14
TGTGCCAGCAGGACTGACAGGGGAGTTCAGCCCCAGCATTTT
CASRTDRGVQPQHF
>many|TRBJ2-3|NA|TRBV12-3/TRBV12-4|14
TGTGCCAGCAGTATCGCCCGGGGTACGCATACGCAGTATTTT
CASSIARGTHTQYF
>many|TRBJ2-7|NA|TRBV28|16
TGTGCCAGCAGTCCCGGACTGGGCGCCCAGCCCTACGAGCAGTACTTC
CASSPGLGAQPYEQYF
>NA|TRBJ2-3|NA|TRBV5-6|15
TGTGCCAGCAGCTCAAAAAGGAGGGCCACAGATACGCAGTATTTT
CASSSKRRATDTQYF
>NA|TRBJ2-1|NA|TRBV20-1|12
TGCAGTGCTAGCCCTACGGCTGGCGAGCAGTTCTTC
CSASPTAGEQFF
>many|TRBJ1-4|NA|TRBV18|15
TGTGCCAGCTCGTTTGACGGCTTGAATAATGAAAAACTGTTTTTT
CASSFDGLNNEKLFF
>few|TRBJ2-1|TRBD1|TRBV9|16
TGTGCCAGCAGCGCGAGGGGACAGGTGGCCTACAATGAGCAGTTCTTC
CASSARGQVAYNEQFF
>few|TRBJ1-4|NA|TRBV7-2|15
TGTGCCAGCAGCTTAGCGGCAGCCGTCAATGAAAAACTGTTTTTT
CASSLAAAVNEKLFF
>many|TRBJ2-7|NA|TRBV7-7|18
TGTGCTAGCAGCTTAGAGACCCGATGGGGGGTCGGGAGTTACGAGCAGTACTTC
CASSLETRWGVGSYEQYF
>NA|TRBJ2-7|NA|TRBV4-3|15
TGCGCCAGCAGCCAAGATCGGCCGGGTGCCTACGAGCAGTACTTC
CASSQDRPGAYEQYF
>many|TRBJ2-1|TRBD2|TRBV27|16
TGTGCCAGCAGTTTAGGGACTAGCGGGGGGGCTGATGAGCAGTTCTTC
CASSLGTSGGADEQFF
>few|TRBJ1-2|NA|TRBV29-1|11
TGCAGCGTTGATGGGGGGGATGGCTACACCTTC
CSVDGGDGYTF
>many|TRBJ2-2|NA|TRBV6-1|14
TGTGCCAGCAATCCCCTAGTCGGCACCGGGGAGCTGTTTTTT
CASNPLVGTGELFF
>many|TRBJ2-2|NA|TRBV12-3/TRBV12-4|15
TGTGCCAGCAGAACCTTCGGACTGTACACCGGGGAGCTGTTTTTT
CASRTFGLYTGELFF
>many|TRBJ1-1|TRBD1|TRBV5-1|16
TGCGCCAGCAGCTTGGGGCAGCGACAGGGTATATCTGAAGCTTTCTTT
CASSLGQRQGISEAFF
>many|TRBJ1-1|NA|TRBV18|16
TGTGCCAGCTCACCACCAGAAAGCGCAGTTATTGTTGAAGCTTTCTTT
CASSPPESAVIVEAFF
>NA|TRBJ2-1|NA|TRBV6-1|11
TGTGCCAGCAGTGGACCGGGAGAGCAGTTCTTC
CASSGPGEQFF
>few|TRBJ2-3|NA|TRBV7-2|11
TGTGCCAGCAGCTTTGGGAGTACGCAGTATTTT
CASSFGSTQYF
>NA|TRBJ2-3|NA|TRBV7-2|15
TGTGCCAGCAGCTTAGAACTACTTGGGACGGATACGCAGTATTTT
CASSLELLGTDTQYF
>NA|TRBJ2-1|TRBD1|TRBV12-3/TRBV12-4|14
TGTGCCAGCAGTTTATGGGCAGGGGGCCGGGAGCAGTTCTTC
CASSLWAGGREQFF